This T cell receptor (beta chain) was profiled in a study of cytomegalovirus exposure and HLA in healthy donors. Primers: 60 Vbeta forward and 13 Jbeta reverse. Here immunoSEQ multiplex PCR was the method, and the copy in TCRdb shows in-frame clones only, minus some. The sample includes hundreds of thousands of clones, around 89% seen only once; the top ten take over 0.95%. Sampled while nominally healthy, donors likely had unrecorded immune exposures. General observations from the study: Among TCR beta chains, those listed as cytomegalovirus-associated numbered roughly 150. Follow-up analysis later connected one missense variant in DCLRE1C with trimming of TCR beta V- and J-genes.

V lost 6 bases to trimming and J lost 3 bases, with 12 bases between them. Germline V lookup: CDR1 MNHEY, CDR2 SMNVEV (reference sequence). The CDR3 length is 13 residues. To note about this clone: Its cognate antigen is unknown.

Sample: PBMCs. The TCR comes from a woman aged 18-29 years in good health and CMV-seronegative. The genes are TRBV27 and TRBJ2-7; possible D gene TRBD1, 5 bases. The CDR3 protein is CASRTLQGYEQYF. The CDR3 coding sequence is TGTGCCAGCAGAACCCTTCAGGGCTACGAGCAGTACTTC.